A selection of T cell receptor beta chains follows, all from one sample in a study of radiation and T cells in renal cell carcinoma. Using immunoSEQ multiplex PCR, the repertoire was profiled, and TCRdb retains in-frame clones only, with some absent. The table records tens of thousands of clones, 75% to 90% of them present only once. This specimen was blood, taken from a patient whose treatment included radiotherapy and nephrectomy. These receptors all come from a woman aged 70 to 79 with renal cell carcinoma. The CDR3 runs from the conserved cysteine through the conserved F or W. The D gene is left open where the match is weak. A row's size may be missing; if present it is once, few, many or a size class.

d_gene,j_gene,abundance,v_gene,CDR3aa,CDR3nt
TRBD2,TRBJ2-1,-,TRBV10-1,CASSEASGGYNEQFF,TGCGCCAGCAGTGAGGCGTCGGGGGGGTACAATGAGCAGTTCTTC
-,TRBJ2-5,once,TRBV7-9,CASSPGLPRYF,TGTGCCAGCAGCCCCGGACTCCCCCGGTACTTC
-,TRBJ1-1,once,TRBV28,CATYFGRLNTEAFF,TGTGCCACCTACTTCGGCAGACTGAACACTGAAGCTTTCTTT
-,TRBJ1-2,-,TRBV7-9,CASSLALTGLRGYTF,TGTGCCAGCAGCTTAGCGCTAACTGGCCTACGGGGCTACACCTTC
TRBD1,TRBJ2-7,-,TRBV27,CASSLAGQESSYEQYF,TGTGCCAGCAGTTTAGCGGGACAGGAGAGCTCCTACGAGCAGTACTTC
TRBD2,TRBJ2-1,-,TRBV7-2,CASILFSGSKGEQFF,TGTGCCAGCATTCTATTTAGCGGGAGCAAGGGTGAGCAGTTCTTC
-,TRBJ2-1,-,TRBV11-2,CASSLAVNEQFF,TGTGCCAGCAGCTTAGCGGTCAATGAGCAGTTCTTC
-,TRBJ2-1,-,TRBV7-6,CASSRKPPSGTYNEQFF,TGTGCCAGCAGCCGAAAGCCCCCGTCAGGGACCTACAATGAGCAGTTCTTC
-,TRBJ1-4,few,TRBV6-1,CASSEVSAGNEKLFF,TGTGCCAGCAGTGAAGTGAGTGCTGGTAATGAAAAACTGTTTTTT
-,TRBJ1-5,-,TRBV11-2,CASSDRDQPQHF,TGTGCCAGCAGCGACAGAGATCAGCCCCAGCATTTT
TRBD1,TRBJ2-5,-,TRBV5-1,CASSLGGQGSETQYF,TGCGCCAGCAGCTTGGGCGGACAGGGGTCGGAGACCCAGTACTTC